This paragraph covers one TCR beta chain sequence. Its antigen remains unidentified. Trimming cost V 6 bases and J 4 bases; bases outside gene matches: 5. The CDR3 contains 13 residues. From germline, CDR1 is SQVTM and CDR2 ANQGSEA. The sample originates from a study of cytotoxic CD8 clonotypes in ibrutinib-treated CLL. In the study overall: Within the patient group, under 12 were relapsed/refractory and approximately 14 treatment-naive, and 17 were IGHV unmutated. The sample average was roughly 240,000 productive templates and 85,000 to 95,000 productive rearrangements. Overall study results and limits: Lymph node repertoires were not studied, and sampling times were unmatched.

Measured with immunoSEQ multiplex PCR; TCRdb has only the in-frame clones, and not every one. The table has roughly 250,000 clones, 70% seen once. The source was PBMCs, collected after 24 months of ibrutinib treatment. This chain links TRBV29-1 with TRBJ2-1; 8 nucleotides line up with TRBD2. This receptor was taken from a human donor with chronic lymphocytic leukemia. CDR3 nucleotides: TGCAGCGTCCCTAGCGGGCTTTACAATGAGCAGTTCTTC. Translated, it gives CSVPSGLYNEQFF.